These T cell receptor beta chains were read from a single sample in a study of cytomegalovirus exposure and HLA in healthy donors. Produced via immunoSEQ multiplex PCR; TCRdb's table is partial and in-frame only. In the table there are roughly 120,000 clones, 82% of which are singletons. The sample was PBMCs. The receptors come from a male donor in good health and CMV-seropositive. Each CDR3 is given with its conserved first and last residue. A D gene is named only where the DNA matches it firmly. Expanded clones get a size class; other rows say once, few or many, or leave the size out.

V gene,J gene,D gene,clone size,CDR3 protein,CDR3 DNA
TRBV19,TRBJ1-4,-,once,CASAPQANEKLFF,TGTGCCAGTGCTCCACAAGCGAACGAAAAACTGTTTTTT
TRBV9,TRBJ2-1,-,-,CASSVDRGEQFF,TGTGCCAGCAGCGTAGATCGGGGTGAGCAGTTCTTC
TRBV6-5,TRBJ2-3,TRBD2,-,CASSPTTGGPDTQYF,TGTGCCAGCAGCCCAACTACGGGAGGCCCAGATACGCAGTATTTT
TRBV5-6,TRBJ1-4,TRBD1,-,CASSPGDRLQKLFF,TGTGCCAGCAGCCCTGGGGACAGGCTTCAAAAACTGTTCTTT
TRBV4-3,TRBJ2-3,TRBD2,-,CASSQDRRAGGSTDTQYF,TGCGCCAGCAGCCAAGATCGGCGGGCGGGAGGCAGCACAGATACGCAGTATTTT
TRBV18,TRBJ2-5,TRBD1,-,CASSLLSGTGVQETQYF,TGTGCCAGCTCACTTCTATCCGGGACAGGGGTTCAAGAGACCCAGTACTTC
TRBV2,TRBJ2-6,-,-,CASSPRRSSGANGLTF,TGTGCCAGCAGTCCGAGGCGTAGCTCTGGGGCCAACGGCCTGACTTTC
TRBV4-1,TRBJ1-1,-,-,CASSPQGNTEAFF,TGCGCCAGCAGCCCCCAGGGGAACACTGAAGCTTTCTTT
TRBV28,TRBJ1-5,-,-,CASSLTRHQGRYSNQPQHF,TGTGCCAGCAGTTTAACGAGGCATCAAGGGAGATATAGCAATCAGCCCCAGCATTTT
TRBV7-9,TRBJ2-3,TRBD2,-,CASILRTSVNPSTDTQYF,TGTGCCAGCATCCTCAGGACTAGCGTAAATCCTAGCACAGATACGCAGTATTTT
TRBV5-4,TRBJ2-7,TRBD1,-,CASSGDRAYEQYF,TGTGCCAGCAGCGGGGACAGGGCGTACGAGCAGTACTTC
TRBV7-2,TRBJ2-2,TRBD2,-,CASSPGTSGIGSGELFF,TGTGCCAGCAGCCCCGGGACTAGCGGGATCGGGTCCGGGGAGCTGTTTTTT
TRBV5-6,TRBJ2-1,-,-,CASRWGADEQFF,TGTGCCAGCAGGTGGGGAGCGGATGAGCAGTTCTTC
TRBV30,TRBJ2-6,-,-,CAVDRPGANGLTF,TGTGCCGTAGACAGGCCCGGGGCCAACGGCCTGACTTTC
TRBV5-8,TRBJ1-4,TRBD1,-,CASSLGQGGQNEKLFF,TGTGCCAGCAGCTTAGGACAGGGGGGCCAAAATGAAAAACTGTTTTTT
TRBV19,TRBJ2-2,TRBD1,few,CASSIGQGTVGELFF,TGTGCCAGTAGTATAGGACAGGGGACCGTCGGGGAGCTGTTTTTT
TRBV7-2,TRBJ2-7,TRBD2,-,CASSSGGSSYEQYF,TGTGCCAGCAGCTCGGGGGGTAGCTCCTACGAGCAGTACTTC
TRBV5-6,TRBJ1-1,-,-,CASSLVLGNTEAFF,TGTGCCAGCAGCTTGGTCCTAGGGAACACTGAAGCTTTCTTT
TRBV11-1,TRBJ2-1,-,once,CASSPEVQVLDNEQFF,TGTGCCAGCAGCCCAGAAGTCCAGGTTTTAGACAATGAGCAGTTCTTC
TRBV4-3,TRBJ2-6,-,few,CASSQDLSSGANVLTF,TGCGCCAGCAGCCAAGATCTCAGTTCTGGGGCCAACGTCCTGACTTTC
TRBV7-2,TRBJ1-2,-,-,CASSLAGGQSYGYTF,TGTGCCAGCAGCTTAGCCGGGGGGCAGTCCTATGGCTACACCTTC
TRBV7-2,TRBJ2-7,-,few,CASSLELLYEQYF,TGTGCCAGCAGCTTAGAGCTCCTATACGAGCAGTACTTC
TRBV29-1,TRBJ2-7,-,few,CSVGGRTYEQYF,TGCAGTGTCGGCGGGCGGACCTACGAGCAGTACTTC
TRBV19,TRBJ2-1,TRBD2,-,CASSTKRGRGNEQFF,TGTGCCAGTAGTACCAAGCGGGGAAGGGGCAATGAGCAGTTCTTC
TRBV7-9,TRBJ2-3,-,-,CASSLVRDTQYF,TGTGCCAGCAGCTTGGTCAGGGATACGCAGTATTTT
TRBV4-2,TRBJ2-7,TRBD1,-,CASSQDTGGGEQYF,TGTGCCAGCAGCCAAGACACAGGGGGCGGCGAGCAGTACTTC
TRBV28,TRBJ2-3,-,-,CASFPSLADTQYF,TGTGCCAGCTTCCCAAGCTTGGCAGATACGCAGTATTTT
TRBV19,TRBJ1-2,TRBD1,-,CASGVQGARFSYGYTF,TGTGCCAGTGGGGTTCAGGGGGCACGATTCAGCTATGGCTACACCTTC
TRBV18,TRBJ2-7,TRBD2,few,CASSPTSGRYEQYF,TGTGCCAGCTCACCAACTAGCGGGAGGTACGAGCAGTACTTC
TRBV7-9,TRBJ2-1,TRBD2,-,CASSFLAGGLNEQFF,TGTGCCAGCAGCTTTCTAGCGGGAGGTTTAAATGAGCAGTTCTTC
TRBV12-5,TRBJ2-1,TRBD1,-,CASGLEQGAQNEQFF,TGTGCTAGTGGTTTGGAACAGGGGGCCCAGAATGAGCAGTTCTTC
TRBV10-3,TRBJ1-5,-,-,CAISVEGGNQPQHF,TGTGCCATCAGTGTGGAGGGAGGCAATCAGCCCCAGCATTTT
TRBV19,TRBJ1-1,TRBD1,few,CASSIQTGVNTEAFF,TGTGCCAGTAGTATCCAGACAGGGGTGAACACTGAAGCTTTCTTT
TRBV18,TRBJ2-2,TRBD1,-,CASSPFGQGSTGELFF,TGTGCCAGCTCACCCTTTGGACAGGGGTCCACCGGGGAGCTGTTTTTT
TRBV13,TRBJ2-7,TRBD2,-,CASSFQLAGVHTYEQYF,TGTGCCAGCAGCTTCCAACTAGCGGGAGTTCACACGTACGAGCAGTACTTC
TRBV7-2,TRBJ2-1,TRBD1,-,CASSPGQGAYEQFF,TGTGCCAGCTCCCCGGGACAGGGGGCATATGAGCAGTTCTTC
TRBV28,TRBJ1-5,-,-,CASSLGALGNQPQHF,TGTGCCAGCAGTTTAGGGGCCCTTGGTAATCAGCCCCAGCATTTT
TRBV28,TRBJ1-5,-,-,CASSFPRAGGNQPQHF,TGTGCCAGCAGTTTCCCCAGGGCTGGGGGCAATCAGCCCCAGCATTTT
TRBV7-8,TRBJ2-1,TRBD2,few,CASSLPSGLYNEQFF,TGTGCCAGCAGCTTACCTAGCGGACTGTACAATGAGCAGTTCTTC
TRBV27,TRBJ2-5,-,-,CASSPGPGVLGETQYF,TGTGCCAGCAGTCCCGGCCCGGGGGTTCTTGGAGAGACCCAGTACTTC
TRBV25-1,TRBJ2-5,-,few,CASTALDRYQETQYF,TGTGCCAGCACGGCCCTTGACAGGTACCAAGAGACCCAGTACTTC
TRBV5-8,TRBJ2-5,TRBD1,-,CASSFLGQAGETQYF,TGTGCCAGCAGCTTTTTGGGACAGGCAGGAGAGACCCAGTACTTC
TRBV11-2,TRBJ2-7,-,-,CASSLEGGSAYEQYF,TGTGCCAGCAGCTTAGAGGGCGGGTCAGCCTACGAGCAGTACTTC
TRBV4-1,TRBJ1-1,-,-,CASSQVRRDTEAFF,TGCGCCAGCAGCCAAGTGCGGCGGGACACTGAAGCTTTCTTT
TRBV15,TRBJ1-5,TRBD1,few,CATSIGDRRNQPQHF,TGTGCCACCAGCATCGGGGACAGGCGGAATCAGCCCCAGCATTTT
TRBV7-9,TRBJ2-6,TRBD1,-,CASSSRQGGANVLTF,TGTGCCAGCAGCTCCCGACAGGGGGGGGCCAACGTCCTGACTTTC
TRBV5-1,TRBJ1-1,-,-,CASSLVSENAEAFF,TGCGCCAGCAGCTTGGTTTCAGAAAACGCTGAAGCTTTCTTT
TRBV30,TRBJ1-5,-,once,CAWSAFTANQPQHF,TGTGCCTGGAGTGCCTTCACAGCCAATCAGCCCCAGCATTTT
TRBV27,TRBJ2-7,TRBD1,-,CASGNDRAAEQYF,TGTGCCAGCGGGAACGACAGGGCCGCCGAGCAGTACTTC
TRBV5-4,TRBJ1-2,TRBD1,-,CASSFGQGDYGYTF,TGTGCCAGCAGTTTTGGACAGGGAGACTATGGCTACACCTTC
TRBV2,TRBJ2-7,-,-,CASTEEILYEQYF,TGTGCCAGCACGGAGGAAATCCTCTACGAGCAGTACTTC
TRBV7-9,TRBJ2-7,-,-,CTSSYVGGYEQYF,TGTACCAGCAGTTACGTCGGGGGTTACGAGCAGTACTTC
TRBV4-2,TRBJ1-1,-,-,CASSQGPRVNTEAFF,TGTGCCAGCAGCCAAGGCCCCAGGGTAAACACTGAAGCTTTCTTT